This T cell receptor (beta chain) was obtained from a study of glioma-infiltrating T cells after dendritic cell vaccination. Looking at the study overall: Glioblastoma patients came from Phase I and II dendritic cell vaccination trials. Dendritic cell vaccine was injected intradermally three times, biweekly.

Clones were sequenced by immunoSEQ multiplex PCR, and TCRdb holds only the in-frame ones, with some missing. Here the sample spans more than 95,000 clones, 80% being singletons. Specified time point: after dendritic cell vaccination, including at tumor progression/relapse. Blood PBMC samples: pre-vaccination, two weeks post third vaccination, and at tumor progression. Trimming removed 4 bases from V and 6 bases from J; junction bases left unmatched: 7. Germline V CDR1 and CDR2: SGDLS, YYNGEE. This CDR3 has 15 amino acids. This receptor was identified in a human donor with glioblastoma. The source was blood, collected after dendritic cell vaccination. The rearrangement joins TRBV9 to TRBJ1-6, with 7 bases matching TRBD1. The CDR3 sequence: CASSLDRDLNSPLHF. The DNA for the CDR3 is TGTGCCAGCAGCCTCGACAGGGACCTTAATTCACCCCTCCACTTT.